This TCR beta chain was identified in a study of blood T cells in healthy people across ages (dated by TCRdb to about 2015). Regarding the research as a whole: In model experiments, template switching captured about one uniquely barcoded TCR beta cDNA molecule for every two T cells. Two additional independent replicas of 1 million unique cDNA reads from the same blood draw were analyzed for two donors (one aged 18 to 30 and one aged 80 or older). The donors were divided into four age groups: young (average approximately 17 years), middle-aged (approximately 39), aged (approximately 64) and long-lived (roughly 82). Using deep sequencing normalized with unique cDNA molecular identifiers, the study measured how TCR beta repertoire diversity changes with age.

Overall study outcomes, separate from this receptor: Estimates of total diversity based on one million sequenced T cells were considered lower bounds and underestimates. Bulk unsorted PBMC profiling prevented conclusive comparison of naive and antigen-experienced compartments. As age increased, observed TCR beta diversity per million T cells dropped in a roughly linear way, and a significant reduction was already evident by age about 40. The long-lived group showed more naive CD4+ T cells, fewer expanded clones and increased TCR diversity than the aged group, suggesting age selection. Because the CMV infection status of the donors was unknown, age-related changes in expanded clonotypes may potentially have been confounded. Observed TCR beta diversity correlated strongly with the percentage of naive T cells measured by flow cytometry.

A remark on this clonotype: No antigen is known for it. The input lacks base qualities; no much larger clone sits a single base away.

The roughly 38 donors, aged about 6 to 90 years, were systemically healthy Caucasian individuals from Russia. Each donor gave ten milliliters of peripheral blood, collected into EDTA-treated Vacutainer tubes. PBMCs were isolated by Ficoll-Paque density-gradient centrifugation, with at least 6 million obtained per sample. Total RNA was extracted from PBMCs with Trizol reagent, with at least 6 micrograms obtained per sample. The percentages of naive CD45RAhigh/CD27high T cells were determined by flow cytometry on a PBMC aliquot from every donor. Based on the germline V gene (reference sequence), the CDR1 and CDR2 sequences are SEHNR and FQNEAQ. The CDR3 sequence holds 17 residues, the cysteine and phenylalanine included. Of all the DNA, just the CDR3 is kept, 51 bases in frame from base 1. Trimming leaves V shorter by 4 bases and J shorter by 6 bases, with the junction holding 11 bases beyond the gene matches.

Receptor libraries were prepared by 5' RACE. The sequencing machine was an Illumina HiSeq 2500. A second PCR of roughly 7 to 11 cycles was performed with a sample-barcoded 5' primer and a J-beta primer mix. A unique molecular identifier was introduced onto each TCR beta cDNA molecule by a template-switch 5' adaptor carrying 12 random nucleotides. At least 2.5 million CDR3-containing paired-end reads were obtained from each sample. All of the RNA was converted into first-strand cDNA using the Mint cDNA synthesis kit, with a TRBC-specific oligonucleotide serving as the primer. Following uracil-DNA glycosylase treatment, all cDNA underwent a first 18-cycle PCR with the universal primers M1SS and BC2_uni_R. In the paper's pipeline: Each sample was normalized by randomly selecting 1 million high-quality reads, each carrying a distinct molecular identifier. Reads with shared molecular identifiers were discarded instead of being binned into consensus sequences. MiTCR, with a Q25 quality threshold and the strictest error-elimination algorithm, was used for CDR3 identification, clonotype clustering and error correction. A nonparametric unseen species model with Euler transformation was used to estimate lower-bound total TCR beta diversity. The raw public data were reprocessed by TCRdb itself: fastp quality trimming at Q25, MiXCR clonotype calling, in-frame beta chains only. Rows merge per CDR3 protein into single entries with the most common DNA and genes. The authors' filters were not applied to this entry. Counted in this sample were 800,000 or so distinct CDR3 sequences; 20% to 30% of them appeared once. The ten top clones hold approximately 3.7% of the sample.

This same sample was also part of a study on T cells of mothers and their children. The second study reports: The donors were nine systemically healthy Caucasian individuals, made up of three mothers and their six children. cDNA synthesis consumed the entire amount of extracted RNA, loaded at 1.5 ug RNA in each 15 ul reaction. Sample barcodes and 2-4 random nucleotides were added via the M1S primer in the second PCR. More than 9.5 million TCR beta CDR3 reads were obtained from each mother, and about 3 million reads were obtained from each child. TCR recombination output is similarly shaped by thymic selection in related and unrelated pairs, with a minor effect exerted by inherited differences. Related mother-child pairs always showed normalized repertoire overlap that was slightly higher than in unrelated mother-child pairs, though the difference was never significant. No persistent microchimeric T cell clones were detected, at a sensitivity of 90 to 100 clones per million clonotypes. The study used deep NGS to compare TCR beta repertoires of mothers and children, seeking features distinguishing related mother-child pairs from unrelated individuals. Mothers averaged roughly 36 +/- 4 years of age and children averaged approximately 12 +/- 4 years. Libraries were sequenced on Illumina HiSeq 2000 with 100+100 nt paired-end reads after adapter ligation with NEBNext reagents. Mother and child libraries were prepared a month apart and sequenced in separate runs to prevent cross-contamination. For each donor, between about 450,000 and 2,300,000 distinct TCR beta clonotypes were identified. Naive TCR beta clonotypes were estimated from low-frequency clonotypes matched to each donor's FACS-determined naive share, without sorting.

This TCR derives from a boy aged 5 to 17 in good health. The sample comprised blood. The rearranged chain carries TRBV7-9 and TRBJ1-4, with 10 junctional bases fitting TRBD1. The CDR3 protein sequence reads: CASSSTPGQGPHEKLFF. The DNA is as follows: TGTGCCAGCAGCTCCACCCCGGGACAGGGGCCCCATGAAAAACTGTTTTTT.